This TCR beta chain was sequenced in a study of cytomegalovirus exposure and HLA in healthy donors (dated by TCRdb to between 2016 and 2019). Background on the whole study: An earlier analysis of approximately 590 of the donors reported 250 to 350 Gb of sequence data and roughly 110 million unique TCR beta sequences from 150 million to 200 million T cells. An early release covering just under 650 HLA-typed donors comprised approximately 290 gigabases of sequencing data and around 86 million unique TCR sequences. Among the approximately 400 genotyped donors, approximately 77% belonged to the genetic ancestry cluster associated with self-reported Caucasian donors. The study aimed to test whether signatures of past pathogen exposure could be identified by cataloging public T cell receptors. Using immunosequencing, the study profiled T cell repertoires from around 670 subjects and related those repertoires to cytomegalovirus serostatus. Along with the approximately 600-subject first cohort, a separate validation cohort of more than 90 different subjects was used. To predict cytomegalovirus infection status, the study combined high-throughput TCR immunosequencing, statistical association of individual TCRs with disease status, and machine learning. In a later analysis, previously published TCR beta repertoires from 666 donors were re-analyzed and high-resolution HLA genotyping was added so that TCR occurrence patterns could be studied. Rather than using new phenotypic data, the later analysis identified candidate immune exposures from TCR beta sequences and from how often those sequences occurred across donors. An earlier analysis of about 600 of the donors used high-throughput TCR beta sequencing to judge whether each TCR beta V gene segment behaved as functional or pseudogenic. Alongside the repertoire data, information on donor age, sex, ethnicity and CMV serostatus was compiled. In a later genetic analysis, genome-wide SNP genotypes for about 55% of the roughly 670 donors were used, and that subset was treated as a discovery cohort. Every repertoire in the discovery cohort had been generated on one and the same sequencing platform. Both class I and class II loci were covered by HLA typing, at four-digit resolution. The number of donors typed differed by locus, with roughly 620-640 for A, B, C, DRB1 and DQB1, 522 for DQA1, about 610 for DPA1, and approximately 470 for DPB1. A few DR-DQ haplotypes were treated as single units for association and clustering because of strong linkage in the cohort. On average, 235,054 unique TCR beta nucleotide sequences were sequenced per donor among some 420 genotyped donors of the cohort, with about 17% of those sequences being non-productive. Findings and caveats that apply to the study as a whole: A later analysis reported that several top co-occurrence clusters appeared linked to parvovirus B19, influenza, CMV and Epstein-Barr virus. The cohort was sequenced for TCR beta chains only, and without alpha or paired-chain data the features that could be detected were limited. A later genetic analysis reported fewer N-insertions in productive TCRs among donors in an Asian-associated ancestry cluster than the roughly 620-donor mean. Cytomegalovirus status was reported to be diagnosed by the classifier with high specificity and sensitivity in both the original and validation cohorts. Because counts were too low, approximately 18 rarely observed V segments, including chromosome 9 orphons, were excluded from the earlier analysis of fewer than 650 of the donors. Some IMGT-functional V segments, including TRBV6-2 and TRBV6-3, could not be distinguished by the 87-base-pair reads and were therefore excluded. An earlier analysis of several hundred of the donors showed that most TCR beta V segments appeared in productive rearrangements either about 87% or about 30% of the time, which broadly matched IMGT annotations. HLA typing was unavailable for some donors at each locus, so association tests used only the typed subset. Specific HLA alleles were associated with 15,000 to 20,000 TCR beta sequences at a false discovery rate of 0.05 in a later analysis. In vitro tests confirmed that a few of the cytomegalovirus-associated TCR beta chains recognize cytomegalovirus antigens. Most TCR sequences were seen in very few donors, while some public TCRs were found in many individuals. The presence/absence analyses assumed that sequencing depth was roughly uniform across donors, and that assumption may not be true. In a later analysis, HLA-associated TCR beta chains showed more clonal expansion and lower generation probabilities than non-associated chains that were equally common. A further reported finding was that TCR beta sequences accurately predicted the HLA-A and HLA-B alleles for most subjects in the first cohort. V-gene and J-gene trimming of TCR beta chains was associated with a missense DCLRE1C variant in a later genetic analysis, and the association was replicated in an independent cohort. The authors suggested that the approach could potentially be extended to other disease states and immunological phenotypes. Immune exposure information for the cohort was limited to CMV serostatus. When HLA alleles, especially DR and DQ, strongly co-occurred, TCR associations were difficult to assign to individual alleles. According to a later analysis, TCR association rates differed among HLA loci, with DRB1 alleles showing the most associated TCRs and HLA-C alleles showing the fewest. A cluster of highly shared sequence variants was judged likely to represent a technical artifact of the sequencing pipeline. Correlated functional status among segregating V segments might reflect linkage disequilibrium, but an unknown experimental factor could not be ruled out. The study listed approximately 160 TCR beta chains as associated with cytomegalovirus. In a later analysis, most CMV-associated TCR beta chains were found to appear HLA-restricted, with HLA associations seemingly driven largely by CMV exposure.

As encoded in the germline V gene, CDR1 is ENHRY while CDR2 is SYGVKD. Deletion took 6 bases off V and 1 base off J, with a span of 10 bases between the germline ends. The cysteine opens and the phenylalanine closes a CDR3 of 13 amino acids. Only the CDR3 portion is preserved as DNA: 39 bases, with reading frame beginning at the first base. Note on this clone: The target of this receptor is not known. Qualities for individual bases were not recorded, and no much larger clone is one base off.

Library generation was performed with the immunoSEQ multiplex PCR assay. A mixture of 60 forward primers for TCR Vbeta segments and 13 reverse primers for TCR Jbeta segments was used in the multiplex PCR. Amplification of the CDR3 region of rearranged TCR beta genes was performed with a multiplex PCR assay on genomic DNA. The Illumina HiSeq System was used to sequence the amplified TCR beta libraries as 87-base-pair reads. The paper's processing steps were these. In a later analysis, roughly 80 million unique TCR beta chains were counted across the roughly 700 repertoires, and approximately 11 million of these chains were shared by at least two donors. To remove PCR and sequencing errors, raw reads were error-corrected and collapsed into unique sequences using a nearest-neighbor algorithm that merged closely related sequences. To assign V, D and J gene segments, CDR3 sequences were aligned to IMGT reference sequences. For a sequence to be retained, at least a six-nucleotide match to both a V gene segment and a J gene segment was required. Rearrangements were classified as productive when the CDR3 lacked stop codons and remained in frame with V and J, and all other rearrangements were classified as non-productive. CDR3 was defined according to IMGT convention as the region running from the second conserved V-encoded cysteine to the conserved J-encoded phenylalanine. The earlier analysis of about 590 of the donors excluded sequences that lacked an unambiguous match to a single V gene segment. In an earlier analysis of 450 to 750 of the donors, a V segment was called functional when productive rearrangements were above 56.7%, and segregating when the standard deviation between donors exceeded 5%. To diagnose cytomegalovirus status from the catalog of TCR beta chain sequences, a statistical classification framework was built. In a later analysis, V and J genes were assigned by comparing TCR nucleotide sequences against IMGT/GENE-DB human TR gene sequences. Using the TCRdist pipeline, a later analysis assigned CDR3 sequences along with most-parsimonious VDJ recombination scenarios. In a later analysis, each TCR beta chain was defined by its CDR3 amino acid sequence together with its V-gene family, and reads without a unique V-gene family were excluded. A later analysis removed 550 to 650 highly shared, low-generation-probability nucleotide sequences to deal with suspected cross-contamination and a sequencing artifact. In a later analysis, a clonal expansion index was calculated for each public chain from normalized within-repertoire ranks of inferred template counts. In a later analysis, generation probabilities were computed using a VDJ recombination model fitted to out-of-frame rearrangements, and the results were checked against IGoR. In a later analysis, TCR-TCR, TCR-HLA and TCR-CMV co-occurrence was scored with hypergeometric tests, and a repertoire-size bias correction was applied to TCR pairs. A later analysis estimated false discovery rates by permuting HLA or CMV assignments 20 times. In a later analysis, co-occurring TCRs were grouped with DBSCAN, and TCRdist sequence similarity was added when clustering was performed within HLA-allele-positive subsets. Repertoires with fewer than 30,000 or more than 120,000 public chains were left out of co-occurrence clustering, as were five repertoires with anomalous nucleotide sharing. In its TCRdb copy, this immuneACCESS table keeps in-frame sequences only and misses some clones. Where compared with another copy, unresolved V genes explain less than half of these, and the others have no known cause. That table furnishes V, J and clone size, whereas the DNA furnished D and trimming. The sample table shows about 150,000 clones, and roughly 65% are seen once. Around 4.7% of the sample comes from the top ten.

In total, approximately 610 healthy bone marrow donors made up the cohort. At the time of sampling, all cohort members were nominally healthy, though unrecorded immune exposures were likely present. The donor was CMV seronegative and was included in the group of several hundred seronegative cohort members. A peripheral blood sample was provided by each donor, and peripheral blood mononuclear cells were used for TCR beta sequencing. The Qiagen DNeasy Blood Extraction Kit was used to extract genomic DNA from the blood cell samples. Sequenced material: PBMCs. The chain is encoded by TRBV10-3 joined to TRBJ2-7; a weak D assignment points to TRBD2 (5 bases agree). The source of this sequence is a man aged 55 to 70 in good health and CMV-seronegative. DNA sequence: TGTGCCATCAGCGGACTGGATTCCTACGAGCAGTACTTC. It translates as CAISGLDSYEQYF.